This entry lists 2 T cell receptor beta chains sequenced from one sample in a study of blood T cell repertoires in COVID-19. Sequencing used immunoSEQ multiplex PCR; TCRdb keeps in-frame clones, though not all of them. The table lists 310,000 or so clones, over 75% of them singletons. Sequenced material: PBMCs or T cells enriched from blood (not recorded which). The receptors were gathered from a woman aged 40 to 50 who had recovered from COVID-19.

The rearrangement joins TRBV5-1 to TRBJ2-1, with a weak D call TRBD1 (5 bases). V shed 0 bases and J shed 0 bases, with 10 bases lying between them. The CDR3 totals 16 residues. CDR1 SGHRS and CDR2 YFSETQ come from the germline V gene. The CDR3 DNA reads as TGCGCCAGCAGCTTGGTAGGGGCCTTCTCCTACAATGAGCAGTTCTTC. Protein sequence: CASSLVGAFSYNEQFF.

The chain has TRBV7-2 and TRBJ2-7; TRBD2 matches 10 bases. The CDR3 has 16 amino acids. The germline CDR1 and CDR2 sequences are SGHTA and FQGNSA. The junction had 14 bases not matched to a gene; V was cut back by 7 bases and J by 5 bases. CDR3 coding DNA: TGTGCCAGCACCCTCGGCCCGGGACTAGCGCGCCACGAGCAGTACTTC. Translated: CASTLGPGLARHEQYF.